This TCR beta chain came from a study of vaccination and CD4 T cells after COVID-19. Noted time point: late sampling 161 to 241 days after vaccination in three convalescent patients. Treatment denoted: approximately 11-day PBMC culture with coronavirus spike peptide pools or control peptides (ViraFEST assay). The Oncomine TCR Beta short-read assay sequenced DNA from cultured CD4+ T cells. TCRdb processed the PCR reads anew with MiXCR; each CDR3 protein has one entry. The sample records approximately 18,000 distinct CDR3 sequences, about 45% being singletons. This clonotype was counted between two and nine times. What it binds is not known. This sample comprised CD4+ T cells from blood, cultured in vitro, obtained about 7 months after SARS-CoV-2 vaccination. The TCR sequence derives from a human donor who had recovered from COVID-19.

The CDR3 reads CASSLQQYNEQFF. CDR3 DNA sequence: TGTGCCAGCAGTTTGCAACAATACAATGAGCAGTTCTTC. The chain couples TRBV27 to TRBJ2-1; D not resolved. Germline CDR1 is MNHEY and CDR2 is SMNVEV (reference sequence). This CDR3 has 13 residues. V lost 3 bases to trimming and J lost 4 bases, with 7 bases between them.